The rows below give T cell receptor beta chains drawn from one sample of a study of response to subunit inactivated influenza vaccine. MiXCR, applied by TCRdb to the RT-PCR reads, yields one record per CDR3 protein. The table includes 500,000 to 650,000 distinct CDR3 sequences, around 8% detected once. This sample comprised PBMCs from blood, obtained less than 25 months after vaccination. Source of these receptors: a man aged 50-75 years who received an inactivated influenza vaccine. CDR3s include the opening cysteine and the closing phenylalanine or tryptophan. A D gene is named only where the DNA matches it firmly. A row's size may be missing; if present it is once, few, many or a size class.

many	TRBV20-1	TRBD2	TRBJ2-4	CSASNLAGGGDIQYF	TGCAGTGCTAGTAACCTAGCGGGAGGTGGTGACATTCAGTACTTC
few	TRBV4-3	TRBD1	TRBJ1-1	CASSRGQGLNTEAFF	TGCGCCAGCAGCCGGGGACAGGGCTTGAACACTGAAGCTTTCTTT
many	TRBV3-1	.	TRBJ2-5	CASSRLGNVETQYF	TGTGCCAGCAGCCGTCTGGGGAATGTGGAGACCCAGTACTTC
few	TRBV12-3/TRBV12-4	.	TRBJ1-1	CASPKRQCEAFF	TGTGCCAGCCCTAAACGACAGTGTGAAGCTTTCTTT
.	TRBV5-1	TRBD1	TRBJ2-2	CASSLGDRDGELFF	TGCGCCAGCAGCTTGGGGGACAGGGACGGGGAGCTGTTTTTT
many	TRBV12-3/TRBV12-4	.	TRBJ1-5	CASSSREFRQPQHF	TGTGCCAGCAGTAGCAGGGAGTTCAGACAGCCCCAGCATTTT
.	TRBV14	.	TRBJ1-6	CASSQGISSYNSPLHF	TGTGCCAGCAGCCAAGGGATAAGCTCCTATAATTCACCCCTCCACTTT
.	TRBV21-1	.	TRBJ2-7	CASSKRLAGDRSYEQYF	TGTGCCAGCAGCAAGAGACTAGCGGGAGACCGCTCCTACGAGCAGTACTTC
few	TRBV15	TRBD1	TRBJ1-3	CATSRDGTGLSGNTIYF	TGTGCCACCAGCAGAGATGGGACAGGCCTATCTGGAAACACCATATATTTT
many	TRBV2	TRBD2	TRBJ2-1	CASSGMGLAVNEQFF	TGTGCCAGCAGTGGAATGGGACTAGCGGTAAATGAGCAGTTCTTC
.	TRBV20-1	.	TRBJ2-3	CSASQSDLTFTDTQYF	TGCAGTGCTAGCCAGTCGGACCTGACCTTCACAGATACGCAGTATTTT
.	TRBV5-6	.	TRBJ2-1	CASSSPRTDLYNEQFF	TGTGCCAGCAGCTCCCCTAGGACAGACCTCTACAATGAGCAGTTCTTC
.	TRBV15	TRBD1	TRBJ2-7	CATSRDLGQHEQYF	TGTGCCACCAGCAGAGATCTGGGACAGCACGAGCAGTACTTC
.	TRBV28	TRBD2	TRBJ2-3	CASGAGGADTQYF	TGTGCCAGCGGAGCGGGAGGGGCAGATACGCAGTATTTT
few	TRBV15	.	TRBJ2-1	CATSRDPRGNEQFF	TGTGCCACCAGCAGAGATCCCAGGGGCAATGAGCAGTTCTTC
many	TRBV12-3/TRBV12-4	TRBD2	TRBJ2-7	CASSLSGVQYF	TGTGCCAGCAGTTTAAGCGGGGTGCAGTACTTC
few	TRBV20-1	.	TRBJ2-7	CSARDPPAVEQYF	TGCAGTGCTAGAGATCCGCCCGCAGTGGAGCAGTACTTC
.	TRBV20-1	TRBD2	TRBJ2-4	CSAGLRLAGGVNIQYF	TGCAGTGCTGGACTCAGACTAGCGGGGGGGGTAAACATTCAGTACTTC
few	TRBV4-3	.	TRBJ2-2	CASSQVLTGELFF	TGCGCCAGCAGCCAAGTTCTAACCGGGGAGCTGTTTTTT
.	TRBV20-1	TRBD2	TRBJ2-2	CSAYGLANTGELFF	TGCAGTGCTTACGGACTAGCCAACACCGGGGAGCTGTTTTTT
many	TRBV29-1	TRBD1	TRBJ2-5	CSGRGQDQETQYF	TGCAGCGGAAGAGGACAGGACCAAGAGACCCAGTACTTC
few	TRBV20-1	.	TRBJ1-5	CSASRGRVNQPQHF	TGCAGTGCTAGTCGCGGACGGGTCAATCAGCCCCAGCATTTT
.	TRBV20-1	TRBD1	TRBJ2-2	CSARSTGAGNTGELFF	TGCAGTGCTAGATCAACAGGGGCGGGGAACACCGGGGAGCTGTTTTTT
few	TRBV20-1	.	TRBJ2-1	CSARSQGWENNEQFF	TGCAGTGCTAGATCCCAGGGATGGGAGAACAATGAGCAGTTCTTC
.	TRBV27	.	TRBJ1-3	CASSLSPDPGNTIYF	TGTGCCAGCAGTTTATCCCCGGACCCGGGAAACACCATATATTTT
many	TRBV5-5	.	TRBJ1-1	CASSYRALNTEAFF	TGTGCCAGCAGCTATCGCGCTCTGAACACTGAAGCTTTCTTT
many	TRBV4-3	.	TRBJ1-2	CASSQDIGHYGYTF	TGCGCCAGCAGCCAAGATATAGGACATTATGGCTACACCTTC
few	TRBV7-9	.	TRBJ1-1	CASKLNVGEAFF	TGTGCCAGCAAGTTAAACGTCGGTGAAGCTTTCTTT
few	TRBV6-1	TRBD1	TRBJ1-2	CASSDGRDRIPNYGYTF	TGTGCCAGCAGTGATGGCCGGGACAGGATTCCTAACTATGGCTACACCTTC
.	TRBV20-1	TRBD2	TRBJ2-7	CSARVNMGLAGAYEQYF	TGCAGTGCTAGAGTTAATATGGGACTAGCGGGAGCTTACGAGCAGTACTTC
.	TRBV18	.	TRBJ2-6	CASSPLVRSSGANVLTF	TGTGCCAGCTCACCACTAGTTAGAAGCTCTGGGGCCAACGTCCTGACTTTC
.	TRBV20-1	TRBD2	TRBJ2-7	CSAPREGRLNEQYF	TGCAGTGCCCCGAGGGAGGGTAGGTTGAACGAGCAGTACTTC
.	TRBV6-5	.	TRBJ2-2	CASSYGATGGPNTGELFF	TGTGCCAGCAGTTATGGGGCGACAGGAGGGCCGAACACCGGGGAGCTGTTTTTT
many	TRBV7-9	.	TRBJ2-1	CASSLRGRHNEQFF	TGTGCCAGCAGCTTACGCGGGCGGCACAATGAGCAGTTCTTC
many	TRBV11-3	.	TRBJ2-3	CASSLGWSTDTQYF	TGTGCCAGCAGCCTAGGATGGAGCACAGATACGCAGTATTTT
few	TRBV20-1	.	TRBJ2-5	CSASDGTHQETQYF	TGCAGTGCCAGCGACGGGACTCACCAAGAGACCCAGTACTTC
few	TRBV12-3/TRBV12-4	.	TRBJ2-7	CASRETDEQYF	TGTGCCAGCAGGGAGACGGACGAGCAGTACTTC
many	TRBV11-2	TRBD1	TRBJ2-4	CASSPTTGTLAKNIQYF	TGTGCCAGCAGCCCAACGACAGGGACATTAGCCAAAAACATTCAGTACTTC
.	TRBV20-1	.	TRBJ1-4	CSALNEKLFF	TGCAGTGCCCTGAATGAAAAACTGTTTTTT
.	TRBV25-1	TRBD2	TRBJ2-1	CASRASGIGSYNEQFF	TGTGCCAGCAGAGCGAGCGGGATAGGCTCCTACAATGAGCAGTTCTTC